What follows are 27 T cell receptor beta chains derived from one specimen sequenced in a study of CD8 T cells in acute hepatitis C reinfection. Using immunoSEQ multiplex PCR, the repertoire was profiled, and TCRdb retains in-frame clones only, with some absent. The table lists 30,000 to 40,000 clones, approximately 87% of them singletons. Documented time point: naive CD8 control sorted from an acute-time-point sample. Sequenced input: naive CD8+ T cells from PBMCs. These TCRs come from a young man with chronic hepatitis C.

This chain links TRBV25-1 with TRBJ2-4; 9 positions agree with TRBD2. Germline values: CDR1 MGHDK, CDR2 SYGVNS. The CDR3 contains 14 residues. V dropped 3 bases and J dropped 7; count of bases not matched to a gene: 4. The CDR3 nucleotides are TGTGCCAGCAGTGATGATGCGGGAGGGAACATTCAGTACTTC. It specifies CASSDDAGGNIQYF.

This clone was seen a single time. This sequence joins TRBV10-2 and TRBJ2-1; D possibly corresponds to TRBD2 (6 bases). V shed 7 bases and J shed 3 bases, with 13 bases lying between them. The CDR3 consists of 14 residues. Germline values: CDR1 WSHSY, CDR2 SAAADI. The CDR3 sequence: CASTASANYNEQFF. In DNA form, the CDR3 reads TGCGCCAGCACTGCTAGCGCCAACTACAATGAGCAGTTCTTC.

Remarks on this clone: At one end, the junction sequence differs from germline, possibly due to a read error. The chain is built from TRBV10-3 and TRBJ1-6; no clear D. The CDR3 spans 15 residues. Germline assignment: CDR1 ENHRY and CDR2 SYGVKD. As DNA, the CDR3 is TGTGCCACCAGTGACGGGGTGTCCTATAATTCACCCCTCCACTTT. Translation: CATSDGVSYNSPLHF.

This chain links TRBV19 with TRBJ1-3; D is uncertain. Germline loops: CDR1 LNHDA, CDR2 SQIVND (reference sequence). This CDR3 region has 12 residues. The V end was cut by 5 bases, the J end by 3 bases, with 5 bases between. The CDR3 protein is CASSGDGNTIYF. DNA for the CDR3: TGTGCCAGTAGTGGGGATGGAAACACCATATATTTT.

The V call is TRBV9, the J call TRBJ2-3; 8 nucleotides agree with TRBD2. V gave up 3 bases and J gave up 0 bases; unmatched junction bases: 3. The CDR3 length is 15 residues. The germline V gene has CDR1 SGDLS and CDR2 YYNGEE. DNA of the CDR3: TGTGCCAGCAGCGAGGCTAGCGGGAGCACAGATACGCAGTATTTT. It is translated as CASSEASGSTDTQYF.

The gene calls are TRBV11-2 and TRBJ1-5; tentative D call: TRBD1 (5 bases). The V end was cut by 1 base, the J end by 1 base, with 14 bases between. The CDR3 has 17 amino acids. Germline V gives CDR1 SGHAT, CDR2 FQNNGV. CDR3: CASSLGQGPLSNQPQHF. CDR3 bases: TGTGCCAGCAGCTTAGGGCAGGGACCCTTGAGCAATCAGCCCCAGCATTTT. The full variable domain, its missing parts supplied by reference TRBV11-2 and TRBJ1-5, is EAGVAQSPRYKIIEKRQSVAFWCNPISGHATLYWYQQILGQGPKLLIQFQNNGVVDDSQLPKDRFSAERLKGVDSTLKIQPAKLEDSAVYLCASSLGQGPLSNQPQHFGDGTRLSIL.

This chain connects TRBV7-9 to TRBJ1-1; perhaps TRBD1 as D (5 bases). This CDR3 comprises 15 residues. Germline V gives CDR1 SEHNR, CDR2 FQNEAQ (reference sequence). Trimming shortened V by 0 bases and J by 0 bases, and 8 bases separated the two germline ends. CDR3 in amino acids: CASSLAQGLNTEAFF. CDR3 DNA sequence: TGTGCCAGCAGCTTAGCCCAGGGTTTGAACACTGAAGCTTTCTTT.

With regard to this clone: The CDR3 ends on some other residue instead of the conserved phenylalanine or tryptophan, so this is likely a read error. The chain employs TRBV5-1 and TRBJ1-2; maybe TRBD1 (5 bases). Looked up from germline, CDR1 is SGHRS and CDR2 is YFSETQ. V was clipped by 4 bases and J by 2 bases, with 18 bases between them. The CDR3 extends over 16 amino acids. The CDR3 loop reads CASSQEVGRVNYGYTL. CDR3 nucleotides: TGCGCCAGCAGCCAAGAAGTCGGCAGGGTGAACTATGGCTACACCCTC.

The CDR3 is CASSLLAGGFTEAFF. The CDR3 nucleotides are TGTGCCAGCAGCTTATTGGCAGGGGGTTTCACTGAAGCTTTCTTT. The chain links TRBV7-6 to TRBJ1-1, with 7 bases fitting TRBD1. Germline loops: CDR1 SGHVS, CDR2 FNYEAQ. J gave up 4 bases and V 2 bases, and 7 bases lay outside the gene matches. CDR3 length equals 15 residues.

The V and J genes are TRBV6-1 and TRBJ2-2; D call uncertain. Germline assignment: CDR1 MNHNS and CDR2 SASEGT. Trimming pared 11 bases from V and 0 bases from J, leaving 16 bases between. CDR3 length equals 15 residues. CDR3 residues: CAGRTSETNTGELFF. CDR3 in DNA: TGTGCCGGACGCACCTCAGAAACGAACACCGGGGAGCTGTTTTTT.

This clone was detected a few times. This chain joins TRBV9 and TRBJ1-4, with TRBD1 identical over 8 bases. V gave up 0 bases and J gave up 7 bases; unmatched junction bases: 5. The germline V gene encodes CDR1 SGDLS and CDR2 YYNGEE. The CDR3 spans 15 residues. DNA of the CDR3: TGTGCCAGCAGCGTAGGAGGACAGGGTCGTGAAAAACTGTTTTTT. It specifies CASSVGGQGREKLFF.

The sample holds a few counts of this clone. This chain links TRBV5-5 with TRBJ1-5; the D gene is possibly TRBD1 (5 bases). With 2 bases removed from V and 5 bases from J, the gap between germline ends came to 8 bases. Germline V lookup: CDR1 SGHKS, CDR2 YYEKEE (reference sequence). This CDR3 has 13 residues. CDR3 region: CASSFIGDQPQHF. The CDR3 nucleotides are TGTGCCAGCAGCTTCATAGGGGATCAGCCCCAGCATTTT.

The chain has TRBV11-2 and TRBJ1-4; the D gene is possibly TRBD1 (5 bases). This CDR3 is built from 14 residues. Germline loops: CDR1 SGHAT, CDR2 FQNNGV. V was clipped by 5 bases and J by 6 bases, with 13 bases between them. CDR3 DNA sequence: TGTGCCAGCAGCCCCGGGACGGAGTATGAAAAACTGTTTTTT. Protein sequence: CASSPGTEYEKLFF. The whole variable domain, filled in from reference TRBV11-2 and TRBJ1-4, reads EAGVAQSPRYKIIEKRQSVAFWCNPISGHATLYWYQQILGQGPKLLIQFQNNGVVDDSQLPKDRFSAERLKGVDSTLKIQPAKLEDSAVYLCASSPGTEYEKLFFGSGTQLSVL.

This chain links TRBV29-1 with TRBJ1-2; TRBD1 might be the D (5 bases). Germline V CDR1 and CDR2: SQVTM, ANQGSEA. Trimming stripped 3 bases from V and 8 bases from J, with 13 bases between. This CDR3 comprises 12 residues. This CDR3 reads CSVEVNEGGYTF. In DNA form, the CDR3 reads TGCAGCGTTGAGGTGAACGAGGGGGGCTACACCTTC.

The chain carries TRBV19 and TRBJ2-3; D possibly corresponds to TRBD1 (6 bases). Per the germline V gene, CDR1 is LNHDA and CDR2 is SQIVND (reference sequence). The V gene lost 2 bases and the J gene lost 5 bases, with 14 bases spanning the gap. The length of the CDR3 is 15 residues. CDR3 DNA: TGTGCCAGTAGTATATACAGGGCCGCACAAGATACGCAGTATTTT. Translation: CASSIYRAAQDTQYF.

The chain links TRBV19 to TRBJ2-7; TRBD1 matches at 10 bases. Looked up from germline, CDR1 is LNHDA and CDR2 is SQIVND (reference sequence). V lost 5 bases, J lost 1 base, and 2 bases stayed unmatched. This CDR3 is 14 amino acids long. The CDR3 spells CASSGQGGSYEQYF. Here the CDR3 DNA reads TGTGCCAGTAGTGGACAGGGGGGTTCCTACGAGCAGTACTTC.

The J gene is TRBJ1-2, the V gene TRBV27; TRBD1 aligns across 8 bases. The CDR3 is made up of 15 amino acids. Germline trimming cut 8 bases from V and 5 bases from J; bases unmatched to any gene: 13. The V gene's germline CDR1 is MNHEY and CDR2 SMNVEV (reference sequence). CDR3 region: CASGAIQGAWYGYTF. CDR3 in DNA: TGTGCCAGCGGCGCCATCCAGGGGGCGTGGTATGGCTACACCTTC.

As DNA, the CDR3 is TGTGCCAGTACGGAGAATGGCGGCGAGCAGTACTTC. It specifies CASTENGGEQYF. The J gene is TRBJ2-7, the V gene TRBV19; unclear D gene. The germline CDR1 and CDR2 sequences are LNHDA and SQIVND (reference sequence). The CDR3 is 12 amino acids. Trimming stripped 7 bases from V and 6 bases from J, with 13 bases between.

The CDR3 DNA reads TGTGCCAGCAGTCGGGGACCCCTGGATGGCTACACCTTC. Protein: CASSRGPLDGYTF. The V and J genes are TRBV6-5 and TRBJ1-2; possibly TRBD1 for D (5 bases). The CDR3 extends over 13 amino acids. Germline-derived CDR1 and CDR2 are MNHEY and SVGAGI. Trimming stripped 5 bases from V and 6 bases from J, with 13 bases between.

J is TRBJ2-1 and V is TRBV11-2, with a tentative D call TRBD2 (6 bases). The V and J ends lost 5 bases and 0 bases respectively, with 17 bases between them. The germline V gene has CDR1 SGHAT and CDR2 FQNNGV. The CDR3 loop spans 17 amino acids. CDR3 nucleotides: TGTGCCAGCAGCCCGACGGGGGTGGTCGACTCCTACAATGAGCAGTTCTTC. This translates into CASSPTGVVDSYNEQFF.

The chain couples TRBV27 to TRBJ1-5; 7 positions match TRBD1. Per germline, CDR1 MNHEY and CDR2 SMNVEV (reference sequence). The CDR3 extends over 12 amino acids. J lost 6 bases, V lost 9 bases, and 5 bases had no gene match. The CDR3 sequence: CASSPGGQPQHF. DNA of the CDR3: TGTGCCAGTTCCCCAGGGGGTCAGCCCCAGCATTTT.

The rearrangement links TRBV4-1 to TRBJ2-1; D assignment may be TRBD1 or TRBD2 (5 bases each). The V and J ends lost 4 bases and 8 bases respectively, with 12 bases between them. Per the germline V gene, CDR1 is MGHRA and CDR2 is YSYEKL. CDR3 size: 13 residues. CDR3 amino acids: CASSLLGRDEQFF. For the CDR3, the DNA is TGCGCCAGCAGCCTCTTGGGGCGGGATGAGCAGTTCTTC.

The chain employs TRBV7-9 and TRBJ1-5, with 7 bases identical to TRBD1. J was trimmed by 4 bases and V by 3 bases; bases with no gene match: 12. Per germline, CDR1 SEHNR and CDR2 FQNEAQ (reference sequence). The CDR3 covers 17 residues. This chain's CDR3 is CASSLGQRKVDNQPQHF. The DNA of the CDR3 is TGTGCCAGCAGCTTGGGACAGCGCAAAGTAGATAATCAGCCCCAGCATTTT.

This clone was observed a few times. This chain links TRBV29-1 with TRBJ1-1; D possibly corresponds to TRBD1 (6 bases). V was cut by 6 bases and J by 1 base, with 18 bases left in between. This CDR3 has 15 residues. CDR1 is SQVTM and CDR2 is ANQGSEA in the germline V gene. The CDR3 nucleotides are TGCAGCGTGCGTAGGGGGTCCTCTCGGAACACTGAAGCTTTCTTT. It yields the protein CSVRRGSSRNTEAFF. The complete variable domain, with remaining parts taken from reference TRBV29-1 and TRBJ1-1, reads SAVISQKPSRDICQRGTSLTIQCQVDSQVTMMFWYRQQPGQSLTLIATANQGSEATYESGFVIDKFPISRPNLTFSTLTVSNMSPEDSSIYLCSVRRGSSRNTEAFFGQGTRLTVV.

This clone appeared a few times. The chain employs TRBV13 and TRBJ2-1; perhaps D is TRBD1 or TRBD2 (6 bases each). Per the germline V gene, CDR1 is PRHDT and CDR2 is FYEKMQ (reference sequence). The V and J ends lost 1 base and 10 bases respectively, with 14 bases between them. The CDR3 length is 14 residues. The CDR3 coding sequence is TGTGCCAGCAGCTTAGCCGAACAGGGAGGCGAGCAGTTCTTC. This gives the protein CASSLAEQGGEQFF.

This clone was found a few times. The rearrangement uses TRBV25-1 and TRBJ1-3; D remains ambiguous. Per the germline V gene, CDR1 is MGHDK and CDR2 is SYGVNS. V lost 4 bases to trimming and J lost 4 bases, with 5 bases between them. This CDR3 contains 12 residues. CDR3 DNA: TGTGCCAGCAGTGCGGGAGGAAACACCATATATTTT. Its translation is CASSAGGNTIYF.

The CDR3 region has the DNA TGCGCCAGCAGCCAAGCCCGGGGGTGGGAGCAGTTCTTC. This gives the protein CASSQARGWEQFF. The rearrangement joins TRBV4-3 to TRBJ2-1; D may be TRBD2 (6 bases). Germline assignment: CDR1 LGHNA and CDR2 YSLEER. This CDR3 has 13 residues. The V end was cut by 1 base, the J end by 10 bases, with 11 bases between.